The present T cell receptor beta chain was sequenced within a study of cytomegalovirus exposure and HLA in healthy donors. This clone was seen a few times. CDR1 is SGHAT and CDR2 is FQNNGV in the germline V gene. This CDR3 has 17 amino acids. V lost 0 bases and J lost 0; bases outside the gene matches: 8. The PCR had 60 Vbeta and 13 Jbeta primers. Sequencing used immunoSEQ multiplex PCR; TCRdb keeps in-frame clones, though not all of them. Of some 190,000 clones listed, more than 70% were seen once; the top ten hold 4% to 5%. Sequencing was carried out using PBMCs. The receptor comes from a man aged 25-45 years in good health and CMV-seropositive. The chain is built from TRBV11-2 and TRBJ2-7; 7 positions agree with TRBD2. The CDR3 sequence is CASSLELGGGPSYEQYF. In DNA form, the CDR3 reads TGTGCCAGCAGCTTAGAGTTGGGGGGAGGGCCCTCCTACGAGCAGTACTTC. Full variable domain (rest looked up from reference TRBV11-2 and TRBJ2-7): EAGVAQSPRYKIIEKRQSVAFWCNPISGHATLYWYQQILGQGPKLLIQFQNNGVVDDSQLPKDRFSAERLKGVDSTLKIQPAKLEDSAVYLCASSLELGGGPSYEQYFGPGTRLTVT.